This entry concerns a single TCR beta chain. This record comes from a study of blood T cell repertoires in COVID-19. Study in general: COVID-19 samples, acute and convalescent, were from the United States, Italy and Spain. Nucleic acid was either cDNA or gDNA, and it came from T cells, B-cell-depleted T cells, or PBMCs.

CDR3 size: 13 residues. The germline V gene encodes CDR1 SGHNT and CDR2 YYREEE (reference sequence). V shed 1 base and J shed 4 bases, with 8 bases lying between them. The repertoire was sequenced with immunoSEQ multiplex PCR; TCRdb's copy has only in-frame clones and lacks some. The sample has 90,000 to 100,000 clones, around 83% seen once. The sequence was collected from a man in his sixties or seventies with active or convalescent COVID-19. The genes are TRBV5-4 and TRBJ2-5, with a tentative D call TRBD1 (5 bases). Source material: peripheral blood. CDR3 amino acids: CASSLQGVETQYF. CDR3 bases: TGTGCCAGCAGCTTGCAAGGGGTAGAGACCCAGTACTTC.